This T cell receptor beta chain was retrieved from a study of Ad26.COV2.S vaccination and SARS-CoV-2 variants. Study-level background: Donor participated within the Ad26.COV2.S arm of the COV1001 trial. Study results and limitations: Measures of TCR breadth and depth may have fallen short of total T cell responses. Vaccine and placebo recipients had similar non-spike TCR breadth.

Note on this clone: The antigen is undetermined.

The CDR3 covers 14 residues. J lost 5 bases, V lost 7 bases, and 8 bases had no gene match. Germline values: CDR1 MDHEN, CDR2 SYDVKM. Treatment specified: around 19 received Ad26.COV2.S at low or high dose, single or two shots; about 5 received placebo; per-sample allocation not given. All samples were drawn on day 63, counting from the first vaccine or placebo injection. The repertoire was sequenced with immunoSEQ multiplex PCR; TCRdb's copy has only in-frame clones and lacks some. Of around 340,000 clones detected, about 88% appear once; the ten largest clones hold around 6.1%. This clonotype originated in a person between 18 and 59 years old who received the Ad26.COV2.S COVID-19 vaccine or a placebo. The sample in question was peripheral blood, obtained in a trial of Ad26.COV2.S vaccine versus placebo. The rearrangement links TRBV28 to TRBJ2-7; 10 positions agree with TRBD1. The CDR3 nucleotides are TGTGCCAGCACGACCGGGACAGGGGATGACGAGCAGTACTTC. Protein: CASTTGTGDDEQYF.